The clone carrying this TCR beta chain has only one observation. Its specificity is not known. This PCR relied on a set of 60 Vbeta primers and 13 Jbeta primers. Data came from immunoSEQ multiplex PCR; TCRdb stores just in-frame clones and leaves some out. The table has 150,000 to 180,000 clones, approximately 74% seen once. This entry comes from a study of cytomegalovirus exposure and HLA in healthy donors. The V gene lost 2 bases and the J gene lost 4 bases, with 11 bases spanning the gap. In germline, CDR1 is MGHRA, CDR2 YSYEKL. This CDR3 has 15 residues. Notes on the study in general: Researchers reportedly found TCR beta sequences accurately predicted most subjects' HLA-A and HLA-B alleles.

This clonotype originated in a young man in good health and CMV-seronegative. Sequenced material: PBMCs. The chain carries TRBV4-1 and TRBJ1-4; a weak D match, TRBD1 (6 bases). CDR3 region: CASSQPRTDNEKLFF. The CDR3 DNA reads as TGCGCCAGCAGCCAACCCCGGACAGATAATGAAAAACTGTTTTTT.